Reported below is one T cell receptor beta chain. No antigen is known for it. This sample was taken from a study of shared clonotypes between healthy human individuals. Turning to the study itself: The plates for each donor numbered three CD4 naive, three CD4 memory, two CD8 naive and one CD8 memory. Study observations and caveats: The study sampled only blood, and tissue repertoires likely differ. Researchers found naive subsets generally carried larger estimated richness than memory subsets.

Some clones are missing from TCRdb's copy, which holds only in-frame ones; the method was immunoSEQ multiplex PCR. The profile shows around 600,000 clones, 98% of them singletons. The CDR3 has 11 amino acids. The ends lost 6 bases at V and 9 bases at J; junction bases unmatched: 3. Looked up from germline, CDR1 is MNHEY and CDR2 is SVGAGI. As defined, naive CD8 cells were CD45RO-negative and positively selected for CCR7, with terminally differentiated effector memory CD45RA+ cells excluded. This TCR was sampled from a man between 25 and 39 years old in good health. The chain carries TRBV6-5 and TRBJ2-5; 8 bases are a match to TRBD1. Source material: naive CD8+ T cells sorted from blood. The CDR3 DNA sequence: TGTGCCAGCAGCCAGGGACAGGCCCAGTACTTC. It encodes CASSQGQAQYF.